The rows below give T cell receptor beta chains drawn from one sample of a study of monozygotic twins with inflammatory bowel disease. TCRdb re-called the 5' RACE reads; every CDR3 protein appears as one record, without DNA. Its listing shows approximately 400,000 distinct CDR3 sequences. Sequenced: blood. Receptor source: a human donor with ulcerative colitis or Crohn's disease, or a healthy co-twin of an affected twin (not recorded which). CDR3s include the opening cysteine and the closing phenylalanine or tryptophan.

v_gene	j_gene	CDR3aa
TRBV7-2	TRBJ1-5	CASSFTGQSNQPQHF
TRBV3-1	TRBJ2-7	CASSHTGTSGGVAPSYEQYF
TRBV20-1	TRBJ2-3	CSARRGQGQDTQYF
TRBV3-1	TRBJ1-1	CASSGRAYTEAFF
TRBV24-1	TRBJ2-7	CATSESGTPSEQYF
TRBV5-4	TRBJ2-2	CASSSTSDRFTGELFF
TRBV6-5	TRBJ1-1	CASSYNSGAEAFF
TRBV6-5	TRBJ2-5	CASSFRTSGGKETQYF
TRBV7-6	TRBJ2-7	CASSLAGQNYEQYF
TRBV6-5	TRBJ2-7	CASRADRDYEQYF
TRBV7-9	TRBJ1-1	CASSAWDESTEAFF
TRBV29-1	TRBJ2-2	CSVQGVDKNTGELFF
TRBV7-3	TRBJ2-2	CASRAGGPNTGELFF
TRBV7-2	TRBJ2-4	CASTDLAKNIQYF
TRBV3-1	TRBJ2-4	CASSQTEGPHIDIQYF
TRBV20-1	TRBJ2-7	CSARGGGTWYEQYF